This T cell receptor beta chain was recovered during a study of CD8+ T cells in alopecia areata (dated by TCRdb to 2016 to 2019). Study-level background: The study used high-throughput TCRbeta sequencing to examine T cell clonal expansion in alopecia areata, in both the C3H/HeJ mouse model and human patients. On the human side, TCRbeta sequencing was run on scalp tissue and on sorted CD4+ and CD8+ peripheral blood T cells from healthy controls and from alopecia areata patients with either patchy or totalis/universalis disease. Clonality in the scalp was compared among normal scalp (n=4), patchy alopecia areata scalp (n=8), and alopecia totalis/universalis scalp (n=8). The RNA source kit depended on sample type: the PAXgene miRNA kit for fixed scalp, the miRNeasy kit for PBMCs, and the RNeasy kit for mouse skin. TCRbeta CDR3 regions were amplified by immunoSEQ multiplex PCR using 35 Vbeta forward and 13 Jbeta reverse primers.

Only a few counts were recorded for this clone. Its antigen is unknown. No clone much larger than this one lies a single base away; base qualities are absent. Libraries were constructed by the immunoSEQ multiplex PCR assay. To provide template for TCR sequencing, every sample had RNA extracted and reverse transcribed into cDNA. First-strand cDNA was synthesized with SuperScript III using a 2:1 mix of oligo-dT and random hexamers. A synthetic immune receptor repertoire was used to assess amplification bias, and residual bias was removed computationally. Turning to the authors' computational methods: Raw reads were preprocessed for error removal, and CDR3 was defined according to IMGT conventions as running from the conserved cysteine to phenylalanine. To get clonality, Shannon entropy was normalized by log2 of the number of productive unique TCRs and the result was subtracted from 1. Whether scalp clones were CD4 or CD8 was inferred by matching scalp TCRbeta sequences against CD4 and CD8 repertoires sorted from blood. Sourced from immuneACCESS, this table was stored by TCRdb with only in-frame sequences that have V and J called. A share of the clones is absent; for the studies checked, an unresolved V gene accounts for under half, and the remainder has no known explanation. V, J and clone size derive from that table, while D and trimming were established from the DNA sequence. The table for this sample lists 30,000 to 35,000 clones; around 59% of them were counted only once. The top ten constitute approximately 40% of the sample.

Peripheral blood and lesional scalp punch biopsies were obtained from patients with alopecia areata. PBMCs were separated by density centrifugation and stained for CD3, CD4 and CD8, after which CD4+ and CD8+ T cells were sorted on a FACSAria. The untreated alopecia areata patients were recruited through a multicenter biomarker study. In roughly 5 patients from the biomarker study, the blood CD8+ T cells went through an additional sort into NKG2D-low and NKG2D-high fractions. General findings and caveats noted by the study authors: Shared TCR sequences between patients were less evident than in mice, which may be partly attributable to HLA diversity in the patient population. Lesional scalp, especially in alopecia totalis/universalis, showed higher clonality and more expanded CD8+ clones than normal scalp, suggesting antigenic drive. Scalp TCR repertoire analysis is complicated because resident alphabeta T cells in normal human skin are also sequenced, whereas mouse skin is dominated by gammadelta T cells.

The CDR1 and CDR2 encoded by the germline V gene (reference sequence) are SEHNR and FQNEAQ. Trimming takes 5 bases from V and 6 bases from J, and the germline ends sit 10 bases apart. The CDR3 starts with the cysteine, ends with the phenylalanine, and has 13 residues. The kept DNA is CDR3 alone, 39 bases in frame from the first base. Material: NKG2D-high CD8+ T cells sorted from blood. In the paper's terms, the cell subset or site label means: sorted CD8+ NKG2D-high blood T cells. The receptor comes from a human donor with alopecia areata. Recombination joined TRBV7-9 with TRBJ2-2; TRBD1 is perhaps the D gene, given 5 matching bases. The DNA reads TGTGCCAGCAGCATCAGGGATCCCGGGGAGCTGTTTTTT. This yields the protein CASSIRDPGELFF.